A single sample is the source of the 28 T cell receptor beta chains below, sequenced in a study of blood T cell repertoires in COVID-19 (dated by TCRdb to about 2020). Preparation of the library involved the immunoSEQ multiplex PCR assay. TCRdb re-hosts the immuneACCESS table, in-frame sequences only. Its copies lack some clones; in the studies checked, an unresolved V gene accounts for under half of them, and the cause for the rest is not known. Across this sample there are about 70,000 clones, with more than 85% seen only once. The top ten clones comprise 3.5% to 5% of the sample. Sample: peripheral blood. These receptors originate from a man aged 70-80 years with active COVID-19.

The chain employs TRBV7-6 and TRBJ1-3; D ambiguous. The germline gives CDR1 SGHVS, CDR2 FNYEAQ. Trimming left V 1 base short and J 0 bases short, with 7 bases between. This CDR3 comprises 15 residues. The CDR3 bases are TGTGCCAGCAGCTTAGGGGCTATCTCTGGAAACACCATATATTTT. The encoded protein is CASSLGAISGNTIYF.

The chain couples TRBV6-2 or TRBV6-3 to TRBJ1-1; TRBD1 agrees at 10 bases. Trimming at V came to 5 bases and at J to 2 bases, leaving 8 bases not matched to a gene. The CDR3 totals 16 residues. Germline-derived CDR1 and CDR2 are MNHEY and SVGEGT. Here the CDR3 DNA reads TGTGCCAGCAGTCCCACAGACAGGGGGCCCAACACTGAAGCTTTCTTT. It specifies CASSPTDRGPNTEAFF.

The chain recombines TRBV19 with TRBJ1-1; D perhaps matches TRBD1 (5 bases). Trimming removed 5 bases at V and 1 base at J, with 8 bases between. The CDR3 covers 13 residues. Germline-derived CDR1 and CDR2 are LNHDA and SQIVND (reference sequence). The CDR3 sequence: CASSPGQNTEAFF. The CDR3 region has the DNA TGTGCCAGTAGTCCAGGACAGAACACTGAAGCTTTCTTT. Based on the CDR3 plus reference TRBV19 and TRBJ1-1, the full variable domain is DGGITQSPKYLFRKEGQNVTLSCEQNLNHDAMYWYRQDPGQGLRLIYYSQIVNDFQKGDIAEGYSVSREKKESFPLTVTSAQKNPTAFYLCASSPGQNTEAFFGQGTRLTVV.

The rearrangement joins TRBV5-5 to TRBJ2-5; D might be TRBD1 (5 bases). Trimming shortened V by 0 bases and J by 5 bases, and 11 bases separated the two germline ends. The CDR3 sequence is 14 residues long. Germline V gives CDR1 SGHKS, CDR2 YYEKEE (reference sequence). This CDR3 reads CASSLGWGPETQYF. The CDR3 bases are TGTGCCAGCAGCTTGGGGTGGGGCCCCGAGACCCAGTACTTC.

The chain couples TRBV6-6 to TRBJ1-5, with 10 positions matching TRBD1. V was clipped by 7 bases and J by 5 bases; unmatched bases: 8. Germline V lookup: CDR1 MNHNY, CDR2 SVGAGI (reference sequence). This CDR3 comprises 15 residues. CDR3 bases: TGTGCCAGCACCACGGGGGACAGGGGTTATCAGCCCCAGCATTTT. Translation gives CASTTGDRGYQPQHF.

This clone was counted a single time. This chain joins TRBV5-1 and TRBJ2-1; no clear D gene. V lost 1 base and J 5 bases, leaving 7 bases between the germline ends. The CDR3 covers 13 residues. The germline V gene has CDR1 SGHRS and CDR2 YFSETQ. The CDR3 nucleotides are TGCGCCAGCAGCTTGATCCCCGACAATGAGCAGTTCTTC. It specifies CASSLIPDNEQFF.

Only one count was recorded for this clone. This chain's CDR3 is CASSPRVSTYGYTF. The CDR3 DNA reads as TGTGCCAGTAGTCCCCGGGTCTCTACCTATGGCTACACCTTC. The chain employs TRBV19 and TRBJ1-2; no clear D. The germline gives CDR1 LNHDA, CDR2 SQIVND (reference sequence). Trimming left V 5 bases short and J 4 bases short, with 14 bases between. The length of the CDR3 is 14 residues.

V and J are TRBV19 and TRBJ1-2; no clear D. The CDR3 covers 14 residues. V lost 3 bases and J 3 bases, leaving 11 bases between the germline ends. Germline assignment: CDR1 LNHDA and CDR2 SQIVND (reference sequence). Written as DNA, the CDR3 is TGTGCCAGTAGTATGGGCAGGCAGGACTATGGCTACACCTTC. Translation gives CASSMGRQDYGYTF.

V gene TRBV27 combines with J gene TRBJ1-2; 7 bases line up with TRBD1. CDR3 length equals 14 residues. The ends lost 5 bases at V and 4 bases at J; junction bases unmatched: 7. In germline, CDR1 is MNHEY, CDR2 SMNVEV (reference sequence). DNA of the CDR3: TGTGCCAGCAGTCCCCTACAGGGGTTCTATGGCTACACCTTC. Amino acid sequence: CASSPLQGFYGYTF.

V is TRBV4-2 and J is TRBJ2-3; D remains ambiguous. CDR3 size: 17 residues. The germline gives CDR1 LGHNA, CDR2 YNFKEQ. Trimming cost V 1 base and J 5 bases, with 19 bases left between them. The CDR3 region is CASSQGVAEVGVDTQYF. The CDR3 DNA sequence: TGTGCCAGCAGCCAAGGCGTGGCGGAAGTCGGTGTAGATACGCAGTATTTT.

This clone appeared once. This chain uses TRBV5-4 with TRBJ2-3; 10 bases are shared with TRBD2. Germline assignment: CDR1 SGHNT and CDR2 YYREEE (reference sequence). V trimming: 3 bases; J trimming: 1 base; junction bases outside the gene matches: 2. This CDR3 has 15 residues. CDR3 DNA sequence: TGTGCCAGCAGCTACGGGACTAGCGGCACAGATACGCAGTATTTT. Its translation: CASSYGTSGTDTQYF.

V is TRBV14 and J is TRBJ1-1; TRBD1 might be the D (6 bases). CDR1 is SGHDN and CDR2 is FVKESK in the germline V gene. The V end was cut by 4 bases, the J end by 10 bases, with 22 bases between. The CDR3 totals 15 residues. CDR3 region: CASSPGDTGFEAAFF. The CDR3 nucleotides are TGTGCCAGCAGCCCCGGGGACACGGGGTTTGAAGCAGCTTTCTTT. Combining the CDR3 with reference TRBV14 and TRBJ1-1 gives the whole variable domain EAGVTQFPSHSVIEKGQTVTLRCDPISGHDNLYWYRRVMGKEIKFLLHFVKESKQDESGMPNNRFLAERTGGTYSTLKVQPAELEDSGVYFCASSPGDTGFEAAFFGQGTRLTVV.

The V gene is TRBV30, the J gene TRBJ2-2, with D possibly being TRBD1 (5 bases). Germline CDR1 and CDR2: GTSNPN and SVGIG (reference sequence). CDR3 length: 12 residues. Trimming cost V 5 bases and J 1 base, with 5 bases left between them. CDR3 DNA: TGTGCCTGGGGACAGAACACCGGGGAGCTGTTTTTT. This translates into CAWGQNTGELFF.

V and J are TRBV7-9 and TRBJ2-5; the D is unclear. The V gene's germline CDR1 is SEHNR and CDR2 FQNEAQ (reference sequence). V was cut by 5 bases and J by 5 bases, with 15 bases left in between. CDR3 length: 14 amino acids. Here the CDR3 DNA reads TGTGCCAGCAGCCTCCCGCGCGGTCTGGAGACCCAGTACTTC. It translates to CASSLPRGLETQYF.

The V gene is TRBV7-3, the J gene TRBJ1-1, with D maybe TRBD1 (5 bases). Trimming removed 5 bases at V and 4 bases at J, with 14 bases between. The CDR3 runs 14 residues. The germline V gene encodes CDR1 SGHTA and CDR2 FQGTGA. Here the CDR3 reads CASSRTGRTTEAFF. The CDR3 DNA sequence: TGTGCCAGCAGCAGAACAGGTCGTACCACTGAAGCTTTCTTT.

This chain joins TRBV5-4 and TRBJ1-1, with TRBD1 matching over 9 bases. The CDR3 is made up of 16 amino acids. The trim removed 4 bases at V and 5 bases at J, leaving 12 bases unmatched. Germline V CDR1 and CDR2: SGHNT, YYREEE (reference sequence). DNA for the CDR3: TGTGCCAGCAGCCCACAGGGACAGGGAATGGGGACTGAAGCTTTCTTT. This translates into CASSPQGQGMGTEAFF.

The CDR3 DNA sequence: TGCGCCAGCAGCCCCTCGGGGGGCACCGGGGAGCTGTTTTTT. Amino acids: CASSPSGGTGELFF. The chain joins TRBV4-3 to TRBJ2-2; 7 bases are a match to TRBD2. The CDR3 contains 14 residues. Trimming removed 4 bases from V and 4 bases from J; junction bases left unmatched: 3. The germline gives CDR1 LGHNA, CDR2 YSLEER.

This chain joins TRBV2 and TRBJ2-3; D is undetermined. Trimming removed 6 bases from V and 1 base from J, with 8 bases in between. Germline CDR1 SNHLY, CDR2 FYNNEI. The CDR3 has 13 amino acids. The CDR3, as DNA: TGTGCCAGCAGGGCTAGAGGCACAGATACGCAGTATTTT. It specifies CASRARGTDTQYF.

This rearrangement joins TRBV7-2 to TRBJ2-3, with no clear D. CDR1 SGHTA and CDR2 FQGNSA come from the germline V gene. CDR3 length: 15 amino acids. V lost 5 bases, J lost 0 bases, and 12 bases lay in between. CDR3 DNA sequence: TGTGCCAGCAGCCCCGAATGGGCCAGCACAGATACGCAGTATTTT. Translation: CASSPEWASTDTQYF.

This clone showed up just once. The chain is built from TRBV6-1 and TRBJ2-7; maybe TRBD1 (6 bases). V lost 4 bases and J 0 bases, leaving 16 bases between the germline ends. The germline CDR1 and CDR2 sequences are MNHNS and SASEGT. The CDR3 extends over 16 amino acids. CDR3: CASSGGRGRRSYEQYF. DNA of the CDR3: TGTGCCAGCAGTGGGGGCAGGGGCCGCCGCTCCTACGAGCAGTACTTC.

The chain recombines TRBV12-3 or TRBV12-4 with TRBJ1-6, with D unresolved. The CDR3 runs 13 residues. The ends were cut back, 6 bases at V and 7 bases at J, with 10 bases in the middle. The DNA for the CDR3 is TGTGCCAGCAGCCTAACTCCCAATTCACCCCTCCACTTT. As protein: CASSLTPNSPLHF.

Details on this clone: This CDR3 fails to terminate in the conserved phenylalanine or tryptophan, so it likely reflects a read error. No DNA is shown, since the ends of the CDR3 on it are uncertain; the CDR3 is the one TCRdb lists. The chain recombines TRBV23-1 with TRBJ2-7; TRBD2 is the table's D call, not checked against the DNA. TRBV23-1 is an ORF, with its function uncertain. The CDR3 region is 12 residues in length, termini included. The CDR3: CASTHRGEAPSG.

The chain combines TRBV10-3 with TRBJ2-6; 8 bases align to TRBD2. Germline CDR1 reads ENHRY; CDR2 reads SYGVKD. The trim removed 8 bases at V and 2 bases at J, leaving 5 bases unmatched. The CDR3 extends over 15 amino acids. CDR3 nucleotides: TGTGCCATCTCCCCGGGGGGGCCTGGGGCCAACGTCCTGACTTTC. Residues: CAISPGGPGANVLTF.

This chain joins TRBV29-1 and TRBJ2-2, with 8 bases aligning to TRBD2. Germline V gives CDR1 SQVTM, CDR2 ANQGSEA. J lost 3 bases, V lost 7 bases, and 1 base had no gene match. This CDR3 has 12 amino acids. The CDR3 DNA reads TGCAGCGGCGGGGGGTACACCGGGGAGCTGTTTTTT. It is translated as CSGGGYTGELFF.

The rearrangement links TRBV12-5 to TRBJ2-1; D gene uncertain. V was shortened by 5 bases and J by 9 bases, with 14 bases between the two germline ends. This CDR3 spans 13 amino acids. Germline CDR1 reads LGHNT; CDR2 reads FRNRAP. CDR3 nucleotide sequence: TGTGCTAGTGGTCCCCCCGTCGGTGGTGAGCAGTTCTTC. Translating gives CASGPPVGGEQFF.

On this clone itself: This CDR3 is also generated by other DNA sequences in the sample. The chain uses TRBV6-2 or TRBV6-3 and TRBJ2-7; possible D gene TRBD2, 5 bases. Deletions cut 2 bases from V and 0 bases from J, with 8 bases between. The CDR3 has 14 amino acids. The germline V gene encodes CDR1 MNHEY and CDR2 SVGEGT. The CDR3: CASSYDRGSYEQYF. In nucleotides, the CDR3 is TGTGCCAGCAGTTACGACCGGGGCTCCTACGAGCAGTACTTC.

The CDR3, as DNA: TGTGCCAGCAGCGCGACAGGGGGCGCCCCTGAAGCTTTCTTT. It codes for CASSATGGAPEAFF. This sequence joins TRBV9 and TRBJ1-1; TRBD1 matches at 10 bases. The V gene's germline CDR1 is SGDLS and CDR2 YYNGEE. This CDR3 contains 14 residues. Germline trimming cut 3 bases from V and 6 bases from J; bases unmatched to any gene: 5.

The chain employs TRBV25-1 and TRBJ2-7; D is perhaps TRBD2 (7 bases). Looked up from germline, CDR1 is MGHDK and CDR2 is SYGVNS. With 8 bases removed from V and 0 bases from J, the gap between germline ends came to 17 bases. The length of the CDR3 is 15 residues. CDR3 sequence reads: CASAQRGGFSYEQYF. The DNA of the CDR3 is TGTGCCAGCGCCCAAAGGGGGGGGTTCTCCTACGAGCAGTACTTC.